A selection of T cell receptor beta chains follows, all from one sample in a study of control samples from healthy donors and cancer patients. TCRdb's table, derived via immunoSEQ multiplex PCR, lists solely in-frame clones and lacks some. Recorded for this sample: about 190,000 clones. The sample taken for sequencing was blood. These receptors all stem from a woman aged 25 to 39 in good health. CDR3s include the opening cysteine and the closing phenylalanine or tryptophan. A D gene is named only where the DNA matches it firmly.

J: TRBJ2-3; D: NA; V: TRBV6-4; DNA: TGTGCCAGCAGTGCCCAGGGGGGCCCAGATACGCAGTATTTT; CDR3: CASSAQGGPDTQYF
J: TRBJ2-1; D: NA; V: TRBV7-9; DNA: TGTGCCAGCAGCTTATTGGGGGGCCGTGTGAATGAGCAGTTCTTC; CDR3: CASSLLGGRVNEQFF
J: TRBJ2-7; D: TRBD2; V: TRBV5-4; DNA: TGTGCCAGCAGGGGGGGGAACGAGCAGTACTTC; CDR3: CASRGGNEQYF
J: TRBJ1-2; D: NA; V: TRBV5-1; DNA: TGCGCCAGCAGCTTGGCCGGCAGCACCTATGGCTACACCTTC; CDR3: CASSLAGSTYGYTF
J: TRBJ1-3; D: NA; V: TRBV5-1; DNA: TGCGCCAGCAGCTTGGAATCCGGAACTGGAAACACCATATATTTT; CDR3: CASSLESGTGNTIYF
J: TRBJ1-4; D: NA; V: TRBV27; DNA: TGTGCCAGCAGCGGGAGCTCTAATGAAAAACTGTTTTTT; CDR3: CASSGSSNEKLFF
J: TRBJ1-4; D: TRBD1; V: TRBV7-6; DNA: TGTGCCAGCAGTAAGGAGGGGGCTGCAACTAATGAAAAACTGTTTTTT; CDR3: CASSKEGAATNEKLFF
J: TRBJ1-2; D: NA; V: TRBV4-1; DNA: TGCGCCAGCAGCCAAGATTCAAGCGCTTATGGCTACACCTTC; CDR3: CASSQDSSAYGYTF
J: TRBJ1-2; D: TRBD1; V: TRBV19; DNA: TGTGCCAGTAGTAAGGGACAGTACTATGGCTACACCTTC; CDR3: CASSKGQYYGYTF
J: TRBJ2-3; D: TRBD1; V: TRBV7-2; DNA: TGTGCCAGCAGCTTAGGGGGGACAGGGGGCACAGATACGCAGTATTTT; CDR3: CASSLGGTGGTDTQYF
J: TRBJ1-5; D: NA; V: TRBV6-5; DNA: TGTGCCAGCAGCTGGGGTGGTGAGGGCAATCAGCCCCAGCATTTT; CDR3: CASSWGGEGNQPQHF
J: TRBJ1-3; D: NA; V: TRBV11-2; DNA: TGTGCCAGCAGCGTCGGGGAACAGGGAAATGGAAACACCATATATTTT; CDR3: CASSVGEQGNGNTIYF
J: TRBJ1-2; D: NA; V: TRBV11-2; DNA: TGTGCCAGCAGCATCGGGGGGAGTGGCTACACCTTC; CDR3: CASSIGGSGYTF
J: TRBJ1-6; D: TRBD1; V: TRBV19; DNA: TGTGCCAGTAGTTCCCCGGGACAGAGTTTTAATTCACCCCTCCACTTT; CDR3: CASSSPGQSFNSPLHF
J: TRBJ1-1; D: TRBD1; V: TRBV28; DNA: TGTGCCGTTCCACGAGCCGGGACAGGGGCTGGGAACACTGAAGCTTTCTTT; CDR3: CAVPRAGTGAGNTEAFF
J: TRBJ2-6; D: NA; V: TRBV28; DNA: TGTGCCAGCAGTTTAAACGGGGCCAACGTCCTGACTTTC; CDR3: CASSLNGANVLTF
J: TRBJ1-2; D: TRBD1; V: TRBV28; DNA: TGTGCCAGCAGAAGGACAGGGACTCCCTATGGCTACACCTTC; CDR3: CASRRTGTPYGYTF
J: TRBJ1-4; D: TRBD1; V: TRBV5-1; DNA: TGCGCCAGCAGCTTTACCGGGACAGGAAATGAAAAACTGTTTTTT; CDR3: CASSFTGTGNEKLFF
J: TRBJ2-5; D: NA; V: TRBV6-4; DNA: TGTGCCAGCAGTGTGGACGGTCGGGTCGGGACCCAGTACTTC; CDR3: CASSVDGRVGTQYF
J: TRBJ2-7; D: NA; V: TRBV6-5; DNA: TGTGCCAGCAGTCGGGGACCCCTTTTCCTCTTC; CDR3: CASSRGPLFLF
J: TRBJ2-2; D: TRBD1; V: TRBV6-5; DNA: TGTGCCAGCAGCTTCGGACAGGGGACTACCGGGGAGCTGTTTTTT; CDR3: CASSFGQGTTGELFF
J: TRBJ1-6; D: NA; V: TRBV28; DNA: TGTGCCAGCAGTCTAGATGGGGGCTATAATTCACCCCTCCACTTT; CDR3: CASSLDGGYNSPLHF
J: TRBJ1-6; D: NA; V: TRBV5-1; DNA: TGCGCCAGCAGCTTGGGGGTGGCAAATTCACCCCTCCACTTT; CDR3: CASSLGVANSPLHF
J: TRBJ1-1; D: NA; V: TRBV19; DNA: TGTGCCAGTAGTCTCCGGGCCTCGAAAATGAACACTGAAGCTTTCTTT; CDR3: CASSLRASKMNTEAFF
J: TRBJ1-5; D: TRBD1; V: TRBV6-5; DNA: TGTGCCAGCAGCCTCGGGACAGGGGGTAATCAGCCCCAGCATTTT; CDR3: CASSLGTGGNQPQHF
J: TRBJ2-7; D: NA; V: TRBV6-2/TRBV6-3; DNA: TGTGCCAGCAGCAAGACTGACGGATCCCGATACGAGCAGTACTTC; CDR3: CASSKTDGSRYEQYF
J: TRBJ2-5; D: TRBD2; V: TRBV3-1/TRBV3-2; DNA: TGTGCCAGCACCACCTTTGGGAGGGGCGAGGGGGAGACCCAGTACTTC; CDR3: CASTTFGRGEGETQYF
J: TRBJ1-5; D: TRBD1; V: TRBV27; DNA: TGTGCCAGCAGTAGAGCGAGGGGGCCTTACTATAGCAATCAGCCCCAGCATTTT; CDR3: CASSRARGPYYSNQPQHF
J: TRBJ2-2; D: NA; V: TRBV6-5; DNA: TGTGCCAGCAGTTTTGGGGGCTCGGGGGAGCTGTTTTTT; CDR3: CASSFGGSGELFF
J: TRBJ2-5; D: NA; V: TRBV14; DNA: TGTGCCAGCAGCCAGGTGGTGACCAGGGAGACCCAGTACTTC; CDR3: CASSQVVTRETQYF
J: TRBJ2-1; D: TRBD1; V: TRBV7-7; DNA: TGTGCTAGCAGCTTAGAACAGGGGTTCTACAATGAGCAGTTCTTC; CDR3: CASSLEQGFYNEQFF
J: TRBJ1-5; D: NA; V: TRBV28; DNA: TGTGCCAGCAGTTTCCTAGGGAGGGAGGATCAGCCCCAGCATTTT; CDR3: CASSFLGREDQPQHF
J: TRBJ1-6; D: NA; V: TRBV27; DNA: TGTGCCAGCAGTTTATCGGATCCTGCTAGAGGCAGGCTTAATTCACCCCTCCACTTT; CDR3: CASSLSDPARGRLNSPLHF
J: TRBJ1-1; D: TRBD1; V: TRBV6-5; DNA: TGTGCCAGCAGTCTGACAGGGGGAAGGACTGAAGCTTTCTTT; CDR3: CASSLTGGRTEAFF
J: TRBJ2-3; D: NA; V: TRBV7-2; DNA: TGTGCCAGCAGCTTTCCAGGGACGCAGTATTTT; CDR3: CASSFPGTQYF
J: TRBJ2-5; D: TRBD2; V: TRBV5-1; DNA: TGCGCCAGCAGCCAGGGACTAGAGGGGGAGACCCAGTACTTC; CDR3: CASSQGLEGETQYF
J: TRBJ1-6; D: NA; V: TRBV27; DNA: TGTGCCAGCAGCGGGGCAGCAGACTATAATTCACCCCTCCACTTT; CDR3: CASSGAADYNSPLHF